The 27 T cell receptor beta chains presented below share a single source sample, sequenced in a study of blood T cell repertoires in COVID-19. The table came from immunoSEQ multiplex PCR; TCRdb's copy has only in-frame clones and leaves some out. The sample holds about 150,000 clones; roughly 84% are singletons and the top ten take less than 3.5%. The specimen sequenced was peripheral blood. The receptors here all came from a woman aged 55-70 years with acute or convalescent COVID-19.

The chain couples TRBV7-2 to TRBJ1-5; no firm D call. CDR3 length: 15 amino acids. Trimming pared 1 base from V and 4 bases from J, leaving 11 bases between. Germline V gene data show CDR1 as SGHTA and CDR2 as FQGNSA. The CDR3 is CASSLGSSANQPQHF. The DNA of the CDR3 is TGTGCCAGCAGCTTAGGGTCATCTGCGAATCAGCCCCAGCATTTT. The full variable domain, its missing parts supplied by reference TRBV7-2 and TRBJ1-5, is GAGVSQSPSNKVTEKGKDVELRCDPISGHTALYWYRQSLGQGLEFLIYFQGNSAPDKSGLPSDRFSAERTGGSVSTLTIQRTQQEDSAVYLCASSLGSSANQPQHFGDGTRLSIL.

The V and J genes are TRBV6-6 and TRBJ1-1, with D possibly matching TRBD1 (6 bases). Looked up from germline, CDR1 is MNHNY and CDR2 is SVGAGI (reference sequence). The CDR3 is 16 residues long. V gave up 7 bases and J gave up 1 base, with 19 bases separating them. In nucleotides, the CDR3 is TGTGCCAGCACCCCCCCGGCAGGGGCACGGAACACTGAAGCTTTCTTT. The encoded protein is CASTPPAGARNTEAFF.

This chain joins TRBV4-2 and TRBJ1-4, with D uncertain. CDR1 LGHNA and CDR2 YNFKEQ come from the germline V gene. V dropped 5 bases and J dropped 6 bases, with 13 bases sitting between them. The CDR3 totals 14 residues. DNA for the CDR3: TGTGCCAGCAGCAAAAGCGGGCCGGATGAAAAACTGTTTTTT. This sequence encodes CASSKSGPDEKLFF.

The table lists this clone with a count of one. The chain employs TRBV4-1 and TRBJ1-5, with TRBD1 matching over 7 bases. Germline lookup yields CDR1 MGHRA and CDR2 YSYEKL. V gave up 4 bases and J gave up 7 bases; unmatched junction bases: 16. This CDR3 has 17 amino acids. The CDR3 loop reads CASSLVSGGGRGQPQHF. The CDR3 DNA follows: TGCGCCAGCAGCCTAGTTAGCGGGGGGGGCAGGGGGCAGCCCCAGCATTTT.

V and J are TRBV6-2 or TRBV6-3 and TRBJ1-5; D not resolved. The germline V and J ends were trimmed by 2 bases and 2 bases, with 7 bases remaining between them. Looked up from germline, CDR1 is MNHEY and CDR2 is SVGEGT. This CDR3 has 14 residues. CDR3 in DNA: TGTGCCAGCAGTTACATAGCGGGCAATCAGCCCCAGCATTTT. Amino acid sequence: CASSYIAGNQPQHF.

This clone was recorded once. V is TRBV20-1 and J is TRBJ2-7; possible D gene TRBD2, 6 bases. Germline CDR1 reads DFQATT; CDR2 reads SNEGSKA (reference sequence). V was pared by 3 bases and J by 3 bases, with 15 bases between. This CDR3 has 14 residues. CDR3: CSASGTSTNYEQYF. The DNA for the CDR3 is TGCAGTGCTAGTGGGACTTCTACAAACTACGAGCAGTACTTC.

The chain is built from TRBV6-2 or TRBV6-3 and TRBJ2-3, with 8 bases aligning to TRBD2. Germline-derived CDR1 and CDR2 are MNHEY and SVGEGT. The CDR3 loop spans 19 amino acids. V lost 2 bases, J lost 0 bases, and 13 bases stayed unmatched. For the CDR3, the DNA is TGTGCCAGCAGTTACCCAAGCGGGGGCTCACCGGGAAGCACAGATACGCAGTATTTT. Its translation is CASSYPSGGSPGSTDTQYF.

The gene calls are TRBV27 and TRBJ2-1, with 9 bases fitting TRBD2. The CDR3 length is 17 residues. V lost 5 bases and J lost 4; bases outside the gene matches: 12. Germline V gives CDR1 MNHEY, CDR2 SMNVEV (reference sequence). The CDR3 is CASSKRLAARGYNEQFF. The CDR3 nucleotides read TGTGCCAGCAGTAAACGACTAGCGGCAAGGGGTTACAATGAGCAGTTCTTC.

V and J are TRBV5-4 and TRBJ2-7, with 14 bases aligning to TRBD2. Losses at the gene ends were 4 bases for V and 6 bases for J; bases not matched to a gene: 6. Germline values: CDR1 SGHNT, CDR2 YYREEE (reference sequence). The CDR3 length is 15 residues. The CDR3 loop reads CASSPGLAGVREQYF. Here the CDR3 DNA reads TGTGCCAGCAGCCCGGGACTAGCGGGGGTGCGCGAGCAGTACTTC.

This clone has more than one count but fewer than ten. This chain joins TRBV7-8 and TRBJ1-2; 7 bases map to TRBD1. Germline loops: CDR1 SGHVS, CDR2 FQNEAQ. This CDR3 region has 14 residues. J was trimmed by 4 bases and V by 1 base; bases with no gene match: 3. In nucleotides, the CDR3 is TGTGCCAGCAGCTTAGTCGGGACAGCCTATGGCTACACCTTC. It translates to CASSLVGTAYGYTF.

The J gene is TRBJ2-1, the V gene TRBV4-1; 9 bases line up with TRBD1. This CDR3 has 16 residues. Looked up from germline, CDR1 is MGHRA and CDR2 is YSYEKL. With 5 bases clipped from V and 10 bases from J, the junction kept 15 bases outside the gene matches. The CDR3 DNA sequence: TGCGCCAGCAGCGCCTTAGGGACAGGGCTCAAAGGGGAGCAGTTCTTC. It translates to CASSALGTGLKGEQFF.

CDR3 DNA sequence: TGCGCCAGCAGCCACGCGGGACAGGAGTTCAACTATGGCTACACCTTC. The encoded protein is CASSHAGQEFNYGYTF. V gene TRBV4-1 combines with J gene TRBJ1-2, with 8 bases lining up with TRBD1. V lost 3 bases and J lost 2; bases outside the gene matches: 8. The CDR3 loop spans 16 amino acids. Germline CDR1 and CDR2: MGHRA and YSYEKL.

The chain's CDR3 is CASSLGPGANTEAFF. The CDR3 region has the DNA TGTGCCAGCAGCTTAGGCCCAGGGGCGAACACTGAAGCTTTCTTT. J is TRBJ1-1 and V is TRBV7-9; possibly TRBD1 for D (6 bases). Looked up from germline, CDR1 is SEHNR and CDR2 is FQNEAQ (reference sequence). This CDR3 is 15 amino acids long. The V end lost 1 base, the J end lost 1 base, and 10 bases lay between the germline ends. The variable domain in full, with the rest retrieved from reference TRBV7-9 and TRBJ1-1, is DTGVSQNPRHKITKRGQNVTFRCDPISEHNRLYWYRQTLGQGPEFLTYFQNEAQLEKSRLLSDRFSAERPKGSFSTLEIQRTEQGDSAMYLCASSLGPGANTEAFFGQGTRLTVV.

The V and J genes are TRBV18 and TRBJ2-7, with 8 bases lining up with TRBD1. The CDR3 has 13 residues. V lost 5 bases to trimming and J lost 2 bases; unmatched junction nucleotides: 2. Germline-derived CDR1 and CDR2 are KGHSH and LQKENI. The CDR3 region has the DNA TGTGCCAGCTCAGGACAGGGCCCCTACGAGCAGTACTTC. Translated, it gives CASSGQGPYEQYF.

The V call is TRBV5-6, the J call TRBJ2-6; TRBD1 might be the D (6 bases). The CDR3 runs 16 residues. Germline values: CDR1 SGHDT, CDR2 YYEEEE. The V end lost 1 base, the J end lost 0 bases, and 8 bases lay between the germline ends. CDR3 sequence: CASSLQGTSGANVLTF. In DNA, the CDR3 is TGTGCCAGCAGCTTGCAGGGGACCTCTGGGGCCAACGTCCTGACTTTC.

The chain combines TRBV6-2 or TRBV6-3 with TRBJ2-1; D not certain. Germline CDR1 is MNHEY and CDR2 is SVGEGT. CDR3 length: 12 amino acids. V was shortened by 1 base and J by 5 bases, with 3 bases between the two germline ends. CDR3 loop: CASSYFNNEQFF. CDR3 sequence (DNA): TGTGCCAGCAGTTACTTTAACAATGAGCAGTTCTTC.

In its sample, this clone was seen a few times. The V call is TRBV6-2 or TRBV6-3, the J call TRBJ1-2; 9 nucleotides agree with TRBD1. This CDR3 spans 13 amino acids. V shed 6 bases and J 4 bases; nucleotides not matched to a gene: 3. Germline V lookup: CDR1 MNHEY, CDR2 SVGEGT. The CDR3, as DNA: TGTGCCAGCAGCCCGGACAGGGGCTATGGCTACACCTTC. Protein: CASSPDRGYGYTF.

The rearrangement links TRBV5-1 to TRBJ2-5; TRBD2 aligns across 9 bases. V shed 0 bases and J 2 bases; nucleotides not matched to a gene: 8. CDR3 size: 17 residues. CDR1 and CDR2 (germline): SGHRS, YFSETQ. The CDR3 spells CASSLAPASGAQETQYF. The CDR3 bases are TGCGCCAGCAGCTTGGCTCCGGCTAGCGGGGCGCAAGAGACCCAGTACTTC. The variable domain in full, completed from reference TRBV5-1 and TRBJ2-5, reads KAGVTQTPRYLIKTRGQQVTLSCSPISGHRSVSWYQQTPGQGLQFLFEYFSETQRNKGNFPGRFSGRQFSNSRSEMNVSTLELGDSALYLCASSLAPASGAQETQYFGPGTRLLVL.

The J gene is TRBJ1-2, the V gene TRBV2; 11 nucleotides line up with TRBD1. The trim removed 5 bases at V and 13 bases at J, leaving 9 bases unmatched. This CDR3 has 13 amino acids. Looked up from germline, CDR1 is SNHLY and CDR2 is FYNNEI. The CDR3 DNA reads TGTGCCAGCAGTCCCCGGGACAGGGGGACAGGCACCTTC. Amino acid sequence: CASSPRDRGTGTF.

The chain combines TRBV6-2 or TRBV6-3 with TRBJ1-5; TRBD1 aligns across 7 bases. The CDR3 contains 14 residues. Germline CDR1 MNHEY, CDR2 SVGEGT. Losses at the gene ends were 2 bases for V and 4 bases for J; bases not matched to a gene: 2. Here the CDR3 DNA reads TGTGCCAGCAGTTACGTGACAGGGAATCAGCCCCAGCATTTT. Protein product: CASSYVTGNQPQHF.

Only a few counts were recorded for this clone. The chain has TRBV27 and TRBJ2-2, with a tentative D call TRBD1 (6 bases). Germline loops: CDR1 MNHEY, CDR2 SMNVEV (reference sequence). Trimming pared 7 bases from V and 2 bases from J, leaving 14 bases between. The CDR3 is made up of 15 amino acids. The CDR3 sequence: CASKRTAANTGELFF. CDR3 sequence (DNA): TGTGCCAGCAAACGGACAGCCGCTAACACCGGGGAGCTGTTTTTT.

The genes are TRBV30 and TRBJ1-1, with TRBD1 matching 8 bases. The V segment lost 3 bases and the J segment 4 bases; nucleotides outside the gene matches: 7. Per germline, CDR1 GTSNPN and CDR2 SVGIG (reference sequence). This CDR3 region has 14 residues. The DNA of the CDR3 is TGTGCCTGGAGAAGGACAGGGATGGGCACTGAAGCTTTCTTT. It codes for CAWRRTGMGTEAFF.

This chain links TRBV7-2 with TRBJ2-7; tentative D call: TRBD1 (5 bases). The germline gives CDR1 SGHTA, CDR2 FQGNSA. The CDR3 runs to 16 residues. V was pared by 0 bases and J by 2 bases, with 14 bases between. The CDR3 DNA reads TGTGCCAGCAGCTTAGCGGCAGCCGGCAGGGCCTACGAGCAGTACTTC. It is translated as CASSLAAAGRAYEQYF.

This chain links TRBV11-2 with TRBJ2-7; TRBD2 aligns across 11 bases. Trimming took 0 bases from V and 4 from J; bases not matched to a gene: 5. The CDR3 is made up of 16 amino acids. In germline, CDR1 is SGHAT, CDR2 FQNNGV. CDR3 region: CASSLELAGGPYEQYF. The DNA of the CDR3 is TGTGCCAGCAGCTTAGAGTTAGCGGGGGGGCCTTACGAGCAGTACTTC.

The chain employs TRBV6-1 and TRBJ1-1, with 7 nucleotides matching TRBD1. This CDR3 has 15 amino acids. V gave up 2 bases and J gave up 5 bases; unmatched junction bases: 8. Germline V gene data show CDR1 as MNHNS and CDR2 as SASEGT. The CDR3 here is CASSERTGRETEAFF. Written as DNA, the CDR3 is TGTGCCAGCAGTGAAAGGACAGGCCGGGAGACTGAAGCTTTCTTT.

The chain carries TRBV4-2 and TRBJ1-2; 8 bases are a match to TRBD1. The CDR3 has 13 amino acids. The germline V gene encodes CDR1 LGHNA and CDR2 YNFKEQ. Germline trimming cut 5 bases from V and 7 bases from J; bases unmatched to any gene: 6. CDR3 in amino acids: CASSGRQGSGYTF. In DNA form, the CDR3 reads TGTGCCAGCAGCGGCCGACAGGGGAGTGGCTACACCTTC.

The gene calls are TRBV7-8 and TRBJ1-3; 7 nucleotides match TRBD1. Germline CDR1 SGHVS, CDR2 FQNEAQ. CDR3 length: 17 amino acids. The trim removed 0 bases at V and 4 bases at J, leaving 9 bases unmatched. The CDR3 protein is CASSLAQRQGQGNTIYF. For the CDR3, the DNA is TGTGCCAGCAGCTTAGCACAACGACAGGGTCAGGGAAACACCATATATTTT.